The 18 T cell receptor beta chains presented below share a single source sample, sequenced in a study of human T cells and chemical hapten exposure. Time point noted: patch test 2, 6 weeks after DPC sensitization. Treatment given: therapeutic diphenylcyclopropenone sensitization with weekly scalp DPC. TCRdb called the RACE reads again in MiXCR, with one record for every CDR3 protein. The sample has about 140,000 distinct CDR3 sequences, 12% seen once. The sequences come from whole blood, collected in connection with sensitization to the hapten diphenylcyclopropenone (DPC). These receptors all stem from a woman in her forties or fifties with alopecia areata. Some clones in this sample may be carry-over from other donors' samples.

CDR3 DNA sequence: TGCAGCGTTGAAGGGGGGACCGATCAGCCCCAGCATTTT. Protein: CSVEGGTDQPQHF. The genes are TRBV29-1 and TRBJ1-5; TRBD1 is a possible D gene (5 bases). Between the trimmed V and J ends, which lost 1 base and 5 bases, there was a span of 9 bases. CDR1 is SQVTM and CDR2 is ANQGSEA in the germline V gene. This CDR3 region has 13 residues.

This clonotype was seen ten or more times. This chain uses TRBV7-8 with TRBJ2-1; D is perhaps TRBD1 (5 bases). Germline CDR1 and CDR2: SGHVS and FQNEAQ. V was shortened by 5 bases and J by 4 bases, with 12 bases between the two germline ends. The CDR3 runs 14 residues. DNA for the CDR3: TGTGCCAGCAGCCCTACGAGACAGTACAATGAGCAGTTCTTC. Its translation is CASSPTRQYNEQFF.

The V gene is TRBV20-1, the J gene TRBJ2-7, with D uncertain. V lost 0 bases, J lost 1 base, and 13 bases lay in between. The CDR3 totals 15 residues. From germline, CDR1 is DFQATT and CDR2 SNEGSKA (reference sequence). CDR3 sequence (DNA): TGCAGTGCTAGAGATCAACGAGGCAGTTCCTACGAGCAGTACTTC. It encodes CSARDQRGSSYEQYF.

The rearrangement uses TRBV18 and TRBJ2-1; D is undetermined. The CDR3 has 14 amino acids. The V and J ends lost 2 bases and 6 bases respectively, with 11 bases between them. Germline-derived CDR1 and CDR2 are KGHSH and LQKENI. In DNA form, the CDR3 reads TGTGCCAGCTCACCAAGAGTAGCAGCCAATGAGCAGTTCTTC. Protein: CASSPRVAANEQFF.

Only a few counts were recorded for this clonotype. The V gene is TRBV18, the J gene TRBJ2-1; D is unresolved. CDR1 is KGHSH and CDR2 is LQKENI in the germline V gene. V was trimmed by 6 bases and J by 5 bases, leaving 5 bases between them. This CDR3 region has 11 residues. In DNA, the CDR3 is TGTGCCAGCTCGGAAGACAATGAGCAGTTCTTC. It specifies CASSEDNEQFF.

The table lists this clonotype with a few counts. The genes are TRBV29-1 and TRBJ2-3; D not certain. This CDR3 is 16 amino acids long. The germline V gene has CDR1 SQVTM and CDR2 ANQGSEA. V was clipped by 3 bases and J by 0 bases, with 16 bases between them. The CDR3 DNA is TGCAGCGTTGACTGGCCGGAGTCTTCTAGCACAGATACGCAGTATTTT. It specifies CSVDWPESSSTDTQYF.

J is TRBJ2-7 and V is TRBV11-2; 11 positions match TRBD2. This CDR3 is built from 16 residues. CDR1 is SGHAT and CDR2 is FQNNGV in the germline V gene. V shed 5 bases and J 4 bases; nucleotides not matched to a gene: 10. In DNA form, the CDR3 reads TGTGCCAGCAGCCCCTCCCCGGGACTAGCGGCATACGAGCAGTACTTC. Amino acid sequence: CASSPSPGLAAYEQYF.

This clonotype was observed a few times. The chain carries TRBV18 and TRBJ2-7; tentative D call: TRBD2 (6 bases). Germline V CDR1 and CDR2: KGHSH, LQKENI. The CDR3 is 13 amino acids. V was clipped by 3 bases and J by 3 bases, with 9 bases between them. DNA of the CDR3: TGTGCCAGCTCACCGACTAGAGACTACGAGCAGTACTTC. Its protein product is CASSPTRDYEQYF.

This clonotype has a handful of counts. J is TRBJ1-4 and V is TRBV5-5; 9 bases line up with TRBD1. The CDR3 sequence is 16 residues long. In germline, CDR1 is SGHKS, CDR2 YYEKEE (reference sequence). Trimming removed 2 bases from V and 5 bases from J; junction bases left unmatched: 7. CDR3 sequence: CASSFATGGGNEKLFF. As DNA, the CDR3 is TGTGCCAGCAGCTTTGCAACAGGGGGCGGAAATGAAAAACTGTTTTTT.

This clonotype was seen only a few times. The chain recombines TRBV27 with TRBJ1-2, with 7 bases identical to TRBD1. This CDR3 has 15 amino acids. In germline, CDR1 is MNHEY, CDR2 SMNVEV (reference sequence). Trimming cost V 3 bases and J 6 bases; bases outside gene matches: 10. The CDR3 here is CASSFPSETGNGYTF. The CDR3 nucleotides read TGTGCCAGCAGTTTCCCGAGTGAGACAGGGAATGGCTACACCTTC.

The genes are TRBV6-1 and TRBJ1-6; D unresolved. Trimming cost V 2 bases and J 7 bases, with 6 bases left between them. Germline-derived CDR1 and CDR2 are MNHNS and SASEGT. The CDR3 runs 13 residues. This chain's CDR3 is CASSETGNSPLHF. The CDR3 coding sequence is TGTGCCAGCAGTGAAACCGGAAATTCACCCCTCCACTTT.

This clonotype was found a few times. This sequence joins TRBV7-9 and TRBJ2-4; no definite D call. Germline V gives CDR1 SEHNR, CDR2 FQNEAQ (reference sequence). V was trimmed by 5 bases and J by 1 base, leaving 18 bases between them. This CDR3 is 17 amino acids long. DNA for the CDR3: TGTGCCAGCAGCAATTACCCCTTCGTGGGGGCCAAAAACATTCAGTACTTC. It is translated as CASSNYPFVGAKNIQYF.

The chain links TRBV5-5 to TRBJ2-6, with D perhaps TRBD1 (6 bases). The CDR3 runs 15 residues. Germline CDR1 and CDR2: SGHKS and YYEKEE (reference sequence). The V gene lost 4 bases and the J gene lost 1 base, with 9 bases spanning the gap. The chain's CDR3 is CASSGTGSGANVLTF. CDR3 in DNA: TGTGCCAGCAGCGGAACAGGGTCTGGGGCCAACGTCCTGACTTTC.

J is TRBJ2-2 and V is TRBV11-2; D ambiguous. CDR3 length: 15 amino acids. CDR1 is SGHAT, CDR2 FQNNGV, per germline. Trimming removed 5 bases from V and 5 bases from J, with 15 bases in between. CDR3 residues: CASSPIPQATGELFF. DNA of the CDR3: TGTGCCAGCAGCCCCATTCCCCAGGCTACCGGGGAGCTGTTTTTT.

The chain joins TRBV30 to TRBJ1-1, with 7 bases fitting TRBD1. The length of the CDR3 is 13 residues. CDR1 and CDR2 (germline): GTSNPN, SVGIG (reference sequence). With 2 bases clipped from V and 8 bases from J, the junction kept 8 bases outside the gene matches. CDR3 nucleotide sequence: TGTGCCTGGAGTCCATGGGAACAGGGGGAAGCTTTCTTT. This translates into CAWSPWEQGEAFF.

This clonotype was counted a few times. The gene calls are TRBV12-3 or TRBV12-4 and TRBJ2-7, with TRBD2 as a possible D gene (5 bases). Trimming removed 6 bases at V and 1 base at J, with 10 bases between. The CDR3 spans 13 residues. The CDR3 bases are TGTGCCAGCAGGGGAGACGGGTCCTACGAGCAGTACTTC. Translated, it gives CASRGDGSYEQYF.

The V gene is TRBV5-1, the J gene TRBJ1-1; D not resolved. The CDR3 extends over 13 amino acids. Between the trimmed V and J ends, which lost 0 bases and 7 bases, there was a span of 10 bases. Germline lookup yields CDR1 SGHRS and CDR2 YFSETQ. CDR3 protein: CASSLDAGGEAFF. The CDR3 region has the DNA TGCGCCAGCAGCTTGGATGCAGGAGGTGAAGCTTTCTTT.

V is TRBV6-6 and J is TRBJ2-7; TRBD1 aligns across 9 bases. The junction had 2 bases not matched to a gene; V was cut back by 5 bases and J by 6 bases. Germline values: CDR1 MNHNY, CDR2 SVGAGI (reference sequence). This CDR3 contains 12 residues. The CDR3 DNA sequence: TGTGCCAGCAGTCCGACAGGGGGCGAGCAGTACTTC. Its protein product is CASSPTGGEQYF.